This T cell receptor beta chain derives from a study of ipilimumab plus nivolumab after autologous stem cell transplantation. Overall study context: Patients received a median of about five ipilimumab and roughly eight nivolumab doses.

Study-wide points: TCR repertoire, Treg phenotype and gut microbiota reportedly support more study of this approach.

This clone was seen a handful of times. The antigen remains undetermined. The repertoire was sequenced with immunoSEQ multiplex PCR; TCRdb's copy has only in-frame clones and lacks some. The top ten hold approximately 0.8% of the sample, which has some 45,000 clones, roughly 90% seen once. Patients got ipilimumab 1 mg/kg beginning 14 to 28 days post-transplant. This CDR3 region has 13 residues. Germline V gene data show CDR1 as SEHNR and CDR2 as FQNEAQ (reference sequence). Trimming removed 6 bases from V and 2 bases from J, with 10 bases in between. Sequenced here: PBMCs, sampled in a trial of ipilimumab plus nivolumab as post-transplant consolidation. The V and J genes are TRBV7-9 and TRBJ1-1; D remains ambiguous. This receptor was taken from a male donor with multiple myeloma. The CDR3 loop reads CASRAGPNTEAFF. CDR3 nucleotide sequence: TGTGCCAGCAGGGCGGGCCCCAACACTGAAGCTTTCTTT.